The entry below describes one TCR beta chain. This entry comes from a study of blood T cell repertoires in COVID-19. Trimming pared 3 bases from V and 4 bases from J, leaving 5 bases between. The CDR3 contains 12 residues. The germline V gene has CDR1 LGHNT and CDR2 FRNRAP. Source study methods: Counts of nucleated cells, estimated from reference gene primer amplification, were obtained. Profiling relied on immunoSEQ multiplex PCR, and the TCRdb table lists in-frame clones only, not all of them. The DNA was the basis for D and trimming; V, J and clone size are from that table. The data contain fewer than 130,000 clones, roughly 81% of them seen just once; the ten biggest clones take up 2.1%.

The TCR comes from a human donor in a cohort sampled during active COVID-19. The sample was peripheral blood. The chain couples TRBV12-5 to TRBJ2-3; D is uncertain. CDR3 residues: CASGFRPDTQYF. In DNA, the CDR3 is TGTGCTAGTGGTTTTCGTCCAGATACGCAGTATTTT.